The present TCR beta chain was sequenced within a study of blood T cell repertoires in COVID-19. Turning to the study itself: Spain, Italy and the United States supplied samples that represented acute and convalescent COVID-19. PBMCs, B-cell-depleted T cells, or T cells provided the cDNA or gDNA that made up the material.

Study processing details: Estimated nucleated cell counts came from reference gene primer amplification. Profiled with immunoSEQ multiplex PCR; TCRdb holds only in-frame clones, not every one. Clonal size and the V and J genes are those of that table, whereas D and trimming came from the DNA. This table has approximately 99,000 clones, 80% to 90% appearing once. CDR1 MDHEN and CDR2 SYDVKM come from the germline V gene. This CDR3 is built from 14 residues. Trimming pared 4 bases from V and 5 bases from J, leaving 13 bases between. The receptor's source is a human donor in a cohort sampled during active COVID-19. V is TRBV28 and J is TRBJ2-3; TRBD1 might be the D (6 bases). Sample: peripheral blood. Here the CDR3 reads CASSSPGAKDTQYF. The CDR3 region has the DNA TGTGCCAGCAGTTCCCCAGGGGCGAAAGATACGCAGTATTTT.